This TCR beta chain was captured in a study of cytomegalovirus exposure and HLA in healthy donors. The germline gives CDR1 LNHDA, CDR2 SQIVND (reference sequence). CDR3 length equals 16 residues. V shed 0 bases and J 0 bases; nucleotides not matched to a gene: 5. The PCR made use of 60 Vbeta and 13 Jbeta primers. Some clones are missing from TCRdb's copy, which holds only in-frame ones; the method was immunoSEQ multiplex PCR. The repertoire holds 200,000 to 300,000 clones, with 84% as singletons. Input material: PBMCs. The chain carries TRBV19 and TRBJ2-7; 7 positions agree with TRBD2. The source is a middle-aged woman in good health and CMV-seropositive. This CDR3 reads CASSIDGGGSSYEQYF. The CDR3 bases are TGTGCCAGTAGTATAGATGGGGGGGGATCCTCCTACGAGCAGTACTTC.